The 24 T cell receptor beta chains in this list originate from one sample, sequenced in a study of Ad26.COV2.S vaccination and SARS-CoV-2 variants (dated by TCRdb to the early 2020s). Libraries were built with the immunoSEQ multiplex PCR assay. TCRdb limited this immuneACCESS table to in-frame rearrangements with V and J called. A share of clones is missing; checked studies link under half to unresolved V genes, and the rest is unexplained. The sample profile shows hundreds of thousands of clones; roughly 84% of them were found once. The top ten clonotypes cover about 3.5% of the sample. The treatment or condition label corresponds to: roughly 20 received Ad26.COV2.S at low or high dose, single or two shots; roughly five received placebo; per-sample allocation not given. Repertoires of vaccine and placebo recipients were sequenced from samples taken on day 63 after the first injection. The source was peripheral blood, collected in a trial of Ad26.COV2.S vaccine versus placebo. These receptors all stem from a person between 18 and 65 years old who received the Ad26.COV2.S COVID-19 vaccine or a placebo.

This clone was seen just once. V usage is TRBV11-3 and J usage is TRBJ2-1; D gene uncertain. V lost 5 bases and J lost 0, with 11 bases in between. Germline V lookup: CDR1 SGHNT, CDR2 YENEEA. This CDR3 has 15 residues. CDR3: CASSKQPRSYNEQFF. Here the CDR3 DNA reads TGTGCCAGCAGCAAACAGCCGCGCTCCTACAATGAGCAGTTCTTC.

In this sample, this clone turned up a few times. V gene TRBV5-1 combines with J gene TRBJ1-3; tentatively, D is TRBD1 (6 bases). Looked up from germline, CDR1 is SGHRS and CDR2 is YFSETQ. V gave up 0 bases and J gave up 3 bases, with 13 bases separating them. The CDR3 has 16 amino acids. CDR3 coding DNA: TGCGCCAGCAGCTTGGATGGACAGCATTTTGGAAACACCATATATTTT. The encoded protein is CASSLDGQHFGNTIYF. Combining the CDR3 with reference TRBV5-1 and TRBJ1-3 gives the whole variable domain KAGVTQTPRYLIKTRGQQVTLSCSPISGHRSVSWYQQTPGQGLQFLFEYFSETQRNKGNFPGRFSGRQFSNSRSEMNVSTLELGDSALYLCASSLDGQHFGNTIYFGEGSWLTVV.

The CDR3 DNA reads as TGTGCCAGCAGCCCGATCGGGACAAACTCTGGAAACACCATATATTTT. Protein: CASSPIGTNSGNTIYF. The chain joins TRBV7-2 to TRBJ1-3, with D possibly matching TRBD1 (6 bases). Germline values: CDR1 SGHTA, CDR2 FQGNSA. V lost 5 bases and J 0 bases, leaving 14 bases between the germline ends. This CDR3 is built from 16 residues. The full variable domain, rest sourced from reference TRBV7-2 and TRBJ1-3, is GAGVSQSPSNKVTEKGKDVELRCDPISGHTALYWYRQSLGQGLEFLIYFQGNSAPDKSGLPSDRFSAERTGGSVSTLTIQRTQQEDSAVYLCASSPIGTNSGNTIYFGEGSWLTVV.

This chain joins TRBV4-3 and TRBJ1-3; no clear D. The length of the CDR3 is 16 residues. Germline V lookup: CDR1 LGHNA, CDR2 YSLEER. Trimming shortened V by 0 bases and J by 4 bases, and 13 bases separated the two germline ends. CDR3 in amino acids: CASSQDLAVSGNTIYF. CDR3 sequence (DNA): TGCGCCAGCAGCCAAGATCTAGCAGTCAGCGGAAACACCATATATTTT.

V is TRBV7-9 and J is TRBJ2-1; 7 nucleotides agree with TRBD2. This CDR3 region has 16 residues. The junction had 7 bases not matched to a gene; V was cut back by 4 bases and J by 1 base. Per germline, CDR1 SEHNR and CDR2 FQNEAQ (reference sequence). The CDR3 DNA is TGTGCCAGCAGCTCCCAACTAGCGCCTTCCTACAATGAGCAGTTCTTC. Protein product: CASSSQLAPSYNEQFF.

The gene calls are TRBV5-4 and TRBJ1-3, with 7 positions matching TRBD1. J was trimmed by 0 bases and V by 0 bases; bases with no gene match: 0. Germline CDR1 is SGHNT and CDR2 is YYREEE (reference sequence). The CDR3 length is 15 residues. The CDR3 DNA reads TGTGCCAGCAGCTTGGACAGGGGCTCTGGAAACACCATATATTTT. Its protein is CASSLDRGSGNTIYF.

V is TRBV4-1 and J is TRBJ2-1; 10 nucleotides line up with TRBD1. This CDR3 spans 15 amino acids. J was trimmed by 7 bases and V by 4 bases; bases with no gene match: 7. Germline V gene lookup returns CDR1 MGHRA and CDR2 YSYEKL. The CDR3 here is CASSRPGQGSNEQFF. The DNA for the CDR3 is TGCGCCAGCAGCCGCCCGGGACAGGGGAGTAATGAGCAGTTCTTC.

This clone was detected only once. V usage is TRBV7-3 and J usage is TRBJ2-6; D might be TRBD2 (5 bases). Germline CDR1 and CDR2: SGHTA and FQGTGA. The ends were cut back, 2 bases at V and 2 bases at J, with 10 bases in the middle. This CDR3 region has 16 residues. CDR3 residues: CASSLGPGAGANVLTF. For the CDR3, the DNA is TGTGCCAGCAGCTTAGGTCCCGGGGCTGGGGCCAACGTCCTGACTTTC.

This rearrangement joins TRBV6-1 to TRBJ2-6; D call uncertain. Germline CDR1 is MNHNS and CDR2 is SASEGT. Trimming left V 2 bases short and J 4 bases short, with 12 bases between. The CDR3 runs 16 residues. This CDR3 reads CASSENAGIGANVLTF. The CDR3 DNA reads as TGTGCCAGCAGTGAAAATGCCGGAATAGGGGCCAACGTCCTGACTTTC.

This chain uses TRBV5-4 with TRBJ1-1; the D gene is possibly TRBD1 (5 bases). The CDR3 length is 14 residues. Germline V gene sequence: CDR1 SGHNT, CDR2 YYREEE (reference sequence). The V end was cut by 1 base, the J end by 3 bases, with 10 bases between. CDR3 sequence: CASSLIGAHTEAFF. CDR3 DNA: TGTGCCAGCAGCTTGATAGGGGCTCACACTGAAGCTTTCTTT.

The chain couples TRBV4-2 to TRBJ2-1; 8 bases map to TRBD2. There are 15 residues in the CDR3. CDR1 is LGHNA and CDR2 is YNFKEQ in the germline V gene. V trimming: 4 bases; J trimming: 0 bases; junction bases outside the gene matches: 2. In DNA, the CDR3 is TGTGCCAGCAGCCCCAGCGGGAGCTCCTACAATGAGCAGTTCTTC. Translation gives CASSPSGSSYNEQFF.

The chain links TRBV12-3 or TRBV12-4 to TRBJ1-2; a possible D gene is TRBD1 (5 bases). V lost 3 bases and J 7 bases, leaving 12 bases between the germline ends. This CDR3 is built from 13 residues. This CDR3 is CASSFMGRGGYTF. The DNA of the CDR3 is TGTGCCAGCAGTTTCATGGGGCGAGGTGGCTACACCTTC.

This chain uses TRBV6-1 with TRBJ1-2, with a tentative D call TRBD1 (6 bases). This CDR3 comprises 14 residues. In germline, CDR1 is MNHNS, CDR2 SASEGT. V lost 3 bases to trimming and J lost 4 bases, with 12 bases between them. DNA of the CDR3: TGTGCCAGCAGTGACGGGGGGCAGGGCTATGGCTACACCTTC. This gives the protein CASSDGGQGYGYTF.

This clone is a singleton in its sample. The V gene is TRBV30, the J gene TRBJ1-5, with D possibly matching TRBD1 (5 bases). V lost 3 bases and J 2 bases, leaving 11 bases between the germline ends. The CDR3 runs 14 residues. The germline V gene has CDR1 GTSNPN and CDR2 SVGIG (reference sequence). The CDR3 nucleotides read TGTGCCTGGAGGAGGGAAGGGGGCAATCAGCCCCAGCATTTT. Translation gives CAWRREGGNQPQHF. The variable domain in full, with the rest retrieved from reference TRBV30 and TRBJ1-5, is SQTIHQWPATLVQPVGSPLSLECTVEGTSNPNLYWYRQAAGRGLQLLFYSVGIGQISSEVPQNLSASRPQDRQFILSSKKLLLSDSGFYLCAWRREGGNQPQHFGDGTRLSIL.

V and J are TRBV2 and TRBJ1-5; D not resolved. V shed 2 bases and J shed 7 bases, with 6 bases lying between them. Germline loops: CDR1 SNHLY, CDR2 FYNNEI. The CDR3 has 12 residues. CDR3 DNA sequence: TGTGCCAGCAGTGAATCCCCCCAGCCCCAGCATTTT. Residues: CASSESPQPQHF.

This chain uses TRBV11-2 with TRBJ2-7, with D perhaps matching TRBD1 (5 bases). V was clipped by 0 bases and J by 5 bases, with 8 bases between them. The CDR3 is 13 amino acids. Germline CDR1 reads SGHAT; CDR2 reads FQNNGV. The CDR3 reads CASSLDPRDEQYF. DNA of the CDR3: TGTGCCAGCAGCTTAGACCCCAGGGACGAGCAGTACTTC.

A note on this clone: Other DNA sequences of this sample code for an identical CDR3. The chain has TRBV5-1 and TRBJ2-5; D unclear. This CDR3 region has 13 residues. Germline CDR1 is SGHRS and CDR2 is YFSETQ. Deletions cut 2 bases from V and 2 bases from J, with 7 bases between. This CDR3 reads CASSLGSQETQYF. CDR3 nucleotide sequence: TGCGCCAGCAGCTTAGGCAGTCAAGAGACCCAGTACTTC.

The chain combines TRBV9 with TRBJ1-6; D perhaps matches TRBD1 (5 bases). CDR1 SGDLS and CDR2 YYNGEE come from the germline V gene. V was shortened by 0 bases and J by 8 bases, with 12 bases between the two germline ends. The CDR3 contains 15 residues. CDR3 nucleotide sequence: TGTGCCAGCAGCGTAGATGCCAGGGCTGATTCACCCCTCCACTTT. Its protein product is CASSVDARADSPLHF.

The chain employs TRBV6-1 and TRBJ2-7; TRBD1 matches 11 bases. Germline V gene sequence: CDR1 MNHNS, CDR2 SASEGT. V gave up 3 bases and J gave up 4 bases; unmatched junction bases: 8. CDR3 length: 16 amino acids. CDR3 residues: CASSERRTGGGYEQYF. The CDR3 region has the DNA TGTGCCAGCAGTGAGCGGAGGACAGGGGGCGGGTACGAGCAGTACTTC.

This clone was seen only once. The chain has TRBV5-5 and TRBJ2-5; the D is unclear. The CDR3 spans 19 residues. The V and J ends lost 0 bases and 0 bases respectively, with 21 bases between them. Germline-derived CDR1 and CDR2 are SGHKS and YYEKEE (reference sequence). The CDR3 DNA reads TGTGCCAGCAGCTTGGGTATTTTGTTGGGTCAGTGGTACCAAGAGACCCAGTACTTC. Its protein product is CASSLGILLGQWYQETQYF.

The J gene is TRBJ2-7, the V gene TRBV5-1, with D possibly matching TRBD1 (6 bases). This CDR3 is built from 15 residues. CDR1 and CDR2 from the germline V gene are SGHRS and YFSETQ. V lost 0 bases to trimming and J lost 5 bases, with 15 bases between them. For the CDR3, the DNA is TGCGCCAGCAGCTTGGAATACAGGGCGAAACACGAGCAGTACTTC. This codes for CASSLEYRAKHEQYF.

With respect to this clone: The identical CDR3 is also encoded by other nucleotide sequences in the sample. The gene calls are TRBV19 and TRBJ2-2; D remains ambiguous. Trimming cost V 4 bases and J 4 bases, with 7 bases left between them. CDR1 LNHDA and CDR2 SQIVND come from the germline V gene (reference sequence). This CDR3 is 13 amino acids long. CDR3 amino acids: CASSKGSTGELFF. For the CDR3, the DNA is TGTGCCAGTAGTAAAGGGTCCACCGGGGAGCTGTTTTTT. Using reference TRBV19 and TRBJ2-2 for the parts outside the CDR3, the full variable domain is DGGITQSPKYLFRKEGQNVTLSCEQNLNHDAMYWYRQDPGQGLRLIYYSQIVNDFQKGDIAEGYSVSREKKESFPLTVTSAQKNPTAFYLCASSKGSTGELFFGEGSRLTVL.

V is TRBV14 and J is TRBJ1-2, with D maybe TRBD1 (5 bases). Deletions cut 6 bases from V and 4 bases from J, with 12 bases between. CDR3 length: 13 residues. Germline lookup yields CDR1 SGHDN and CDR2 FVKESK. CDR3 amino acids: CASSNSGGYGYTF. CDR3 nucleotide sequence: TGTGCCAGCAGTAACTCGGGGGGCTATGGCTACACCTTC.

The chain couples TRBV6-5 to TRBJ1-5; D not certain. The CDR3 length is 14 residues. Germline-derived CDR1 and CDR2 are MNHEY and SVGAGI. V was cut by 8 bases and J by 2 bases, with 13 bases left in between. CDR3 in amino acids: CASRLLGGNQPQHF. CDR3 nucleotide sequence: TGTGCCAGCCGCCTTTTGGGTGGCAATCAGCCCCAGCATTTT.